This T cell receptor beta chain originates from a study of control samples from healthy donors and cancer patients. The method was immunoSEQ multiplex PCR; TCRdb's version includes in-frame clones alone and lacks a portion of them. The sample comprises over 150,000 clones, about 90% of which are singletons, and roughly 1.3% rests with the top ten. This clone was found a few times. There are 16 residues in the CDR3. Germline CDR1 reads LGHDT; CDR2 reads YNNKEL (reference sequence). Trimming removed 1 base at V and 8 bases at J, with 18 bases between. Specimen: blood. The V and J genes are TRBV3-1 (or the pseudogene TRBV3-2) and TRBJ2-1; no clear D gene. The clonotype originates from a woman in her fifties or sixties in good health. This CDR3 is CASSQVSIGEWHEQFF. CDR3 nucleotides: TGTGCCAGCAGCCAAGTTTCCATAGGCGAGTGGCATGAGCAGTTCTTC.